This passage covers 28 T cell receptor beta chains from one sample sequenced in a study of cytotoxic CD8 clonotypes in ibrutinib-treated CLL. The method was immunoSEQ multiplex PCR; TCRdb's version includes in-frame clones alone and lacks a portion of them. The data contain a few hundred thousand clones, about 64% of them singletons. The input for sequencing was PBMCs, taken after 36 months of ibrutinib treatment. These receptors were obtained from a human donor with chronic lymphocytic leukemia.

The V gene is TRBV28, the J gene TRBJ1-1; D is unclear. The CDR3 is made up of 11 amino acids. The V and J ends lost 8 bases and 9 bases respectively, with 13 bases between them. In germline, CDR1 is MDHEN, CDR2 SYDVKM. In DNA form, the CDR3 reads TGTGCCAGCGGAAATCCTACTAAAGCTTTCTTT. It is translated as CASGNPTKAFF.

The chain is built from TRBV5-4 and TRBJ1-1; D is uncertain. CDR3 length equals 14 residues. CDR1 is SGHNT and CDR2 is YYREEE in the germline V gene (reference sequence). Trimming left V 2 bases short and J 1 base short, with 9 bases between. The CDR3: CASSFSRRNTEAFF. The DNA of the CDR3 is TGTGCCAGCAGCTTTTCCAGGAGGAACACTGAAGCTTTCTTT.

This clone has only a few counts. V gene TRBV5-1 combines with J gene TRBJ2-5; tentatively, D is TRBD1 (5 bases). Germline assignment: CDR1 SGHRS and CDR2 YFSETQ. The CDR3 loop spans 14 amino acids. V gave up 3 bases and J gave up 4 bases, with 13 bases separating them. The CDR3 loop reads CASSWGSLLETQYF. In DNA form, the CDR3 reads TGCGCCAGCAGCTGGGGCTCCCTATTAGAGACCCAGTACTTC.

This clone was observed a handful of times. The V gene is TRBV5-1, the J gene TRBJ2-3; 7 nucleotides align to TRBD2. The V gene's germline CDR1 is SGHRS and CDR2 YFSETQ. J lost 6 bases, V lost 1 base, and 11 bases had no gene match. CDR3 size: 16 residues. In nucleotides, the CDR3 is TGCGCCAGCAGCTTGCGGTGGGGAGGGCCTTTGGATACGCAGTATTTT. Translated: CASSLRWGGPLDTQYF.

The V call is TRBV6-5, the J call TRBJ1-1; D might be TRBD1 (5 bases). V lost 8 bases and J lost 1, with 11 bases in between. Germline values: CDR1 MNHEY, CDR2 SVGAGI. CDR3 size: 13 residues. The DNA for the CDR3 is TGTGCCAGCGGCAGGGCGGGGAACACTGAAGCTTTCTTT. Translating gives CASGRAGNTEAFF.

The CDR3 DNA is TGTGCCAGCAGCTCAAGGGGGGACACTGAAGCTTTCTTT. It encodes CASSSRGDTEAFF. This chain links TRBV9 with TRBJ1-1; D is possibly TRBD1 (6 bases). V was cut by 4 bases and J by 3 bases, with 10 bases left in between. CDR1 and CDR2 from the germline V gene are SGDLS and YYNGEE. This CDR3 region has 13 residues.

V and J are TRBV7-6 and TRBJ1-4, with 10 bases matching TRBD1. Germline trimming cut 6 bases from V and 11 bases from J; bases unmatched to any gene: 12. This CDR3 region has 15 residues. Germline V gene sequence: CDR1 SGHVS, CDR2 FNYEAQ. CDR3 residues: CASRSTGQGGGKLFF. CDR3 DNA sequence: TGTGCCAGCAGATCCACCGGACAGGGGGGAGGGAAACTGTTTTTT.

The rearrangement links TRBV7-2 to TRBJ2-2, with no clear D. The germline V and J ends were trimmed by 0 bases and 1 base, with 9 bases remaining between them. The CDR3 length is 16 residues. The V gene's germline CDR1 is SGHTA and CDR2 FQGNSA. Here the CDR3 DNA reads TGTGCCAGCAGCTTAGCGGCCGTCCTGAACACCGGGGAGCTGTTTTTT. This sequence encodes CASSLAAVLNTGELFF.

This clone showed up many times. The sample contains more than one DNA sequence encoding this CDR3. The chain has TRBV28 and TRBJ2-7; unclear D gene. CDR1 MDHEN and CDR2 SYDVKM come from the germline V gene. The CDR3 covers 11 residues. The V gene lost 2 bases and the J gene lost 4 bases, with 3 bases spanning the gap. DNA for the CDR3: TGTGCCAGCAGTTTAGGGTACGAGCAGTACTTC. Its protein is CASSLGYEQYF.

This chain uses TRBV11-2 with TRBJ2-3, with unresolved D. Between the trimmed V and J ends, which lost 0 bases and 3 bases, there was a span of 4 bases. Germline CDR1 is SGHAT and CDR2 is FQNNGV. The CDR3 has 13 residues. Here the CDR3 DNA reads TGTGCCAGCAGCTTAGATAGAACAGATACGCAGTATTTT. This codes for CASSLDRTDTQYF.

This clone came up a few times. This chain links TRBV25-1 with TRBJ2-7, with no clear D. Trimming stripped 4 bases from V and 3 bases from J, with 10 bases between. The CDR3 has 13 amino acids. Germline assignment: CDR1 MGHDK and CDR2 SYGVNS. The CDR3: CASSARPDYEQYF. Written as DNA, the CDR3 is TGTGCCAGCAGTGCGCGACCGGACTACGAGCAGTACTTC.

This clone was recorded only once. The V gene is TRBV4-1, the J gene TRBJ1-5; possibly TRBD1 for D (5 bases). This CDR3 is built from 15 residues. With 0 bases removed from V and 1 base from J, the gap between germline ends came to 7 bases. Looked up from germline, CDR1 is MGHRA and CDR2 is YSYEKL. In DNA, the CDR3 is TGCGCCAGCAGCCAAGATTGGGGGAGCAATCAGCCCCAGCATTTT. This translates into CASSQDWGSNQPQHF.

The table lists this clone with a count of one. This chain uses TRBV18 with TRBJ2-4; 9 positions agree with TRBD1. Germline values: CDR1 KGHSH, CDR2 LQKENI. This CDR3 has 15 residues. The V and J ends lost 3 bases and 1 base, in that order; junction bases with no gene match: 1. The CDR3 loop is CASSPTGGAKNIQYF. CDR3 coding DNA: TGTGCCAGCTCACCTACAGGGGGCGCCAAAAACATTCAGTACTTC.

J is TRBJ2-1 and V is TRBV11-2; D might be TRBD2 (6 bases). V was shortened by 5 bases and J by 10 bases, with 12 bases between the two germline ends. Germline CDR1 and CDR2: SGHAT and FQNNGV. This CDR3 contains 12 residues. CDR3 in DNA: TGTGCCAGCAGCGGACTCCGGGAGGAGCAGTTCTTC. This codes for CASSGLREEQFF.

This chain joins TRBV4-1 and TRBJ2-5; D may be TRBD1 (5 bases). CDR3 length: 13 amino acids. The germline V gene encodes CDR1 MGHRA and CDR2 YSYEKL. V was trimmed by 5 bases and J by 0 bases, leaving 7 bases between them. The CDR3 protein is CASSWGNQETQYF. Here the CDR3 DNA reads TGCGCCAGCAGCTGGGGCAACCAAGAGACCCAGTACTTC.

The chain combines TRBV7-6 with TRBJ2-7; D uncertain. Germline assignment: CDR1 SGHVS and CDR2 FNYEAQ. This CDR3 spans 12 amino acids. V was cut by 1 base and J by 5 bases, with 6 bases left in between. The CDR3 nucleotides are TGTGCCAGCAGCTTAGGGTTCGACGAGCAGTACTTC. As protein: CASSLGFDEQYF.

The J gene is TRBJ2-5, the V gene TRBV11-2; 7 bases are a match to TRBD1. Per the germline V gene, CDR1 is SGHAT and CDR2 is FQNNGV. V was pared by 1 base and J by 3 bases, with 11 bases of the junction left unmatched. This CDR3 contains 17 residues. CDR3 bases: TGTGCCAGCAGCTTAGCCCCCTACAGGGGACGCAAAGAGACCCAGTACTTC. Its protein is CASSLAPYRGRKETQYF. The complete variable domain, with remaining parts taken from reference TRBV11-2 and TRBJ2-5, reads EAGVAQSPRYKIIEKRQSVAFWCNPISGHATLYWYQQILGQGPKLLIQFQNNGVVDDSQLPKDRFSAERLKGVDSTLKIQPAKLEDSAVYLCASSLAPYRGRKETQYFGPGTRLLVL.

The rearrangement joins TRBV4-1 to TRBJ1-1; perhaps TRBD1 as D (5 bases). Germline CDR1 is MGHRA and CDR2 is YSYEKL. Trimming shortened V by 3 bases and J by 4 bases, and 21 bases separated the two germline ends. The CDR3 runs 17 residues. CDR3 region: CASSQAALRGKGTEAFF. DNA for the CDR3: TGCGCCAGCAGCCAGGCCGCCCTTCGGGGGAAGGGCACTGAAGCTTTCTTT.

The chain employs TRBV27 and TRBJ2-3, with D unresolved. With 5 bases removed from V and 1 base from J, the gap between germline ends came to 13 bases. There are 15 residues in the CDR3. The germline V gene encodes CDR1 MNHEY and CDR2 SMNVEV (reference sequence). For the CDR3, the DNA is TGTGCCAGCAGTCTGCGCGGCACTCGCACAGATACGCAGTATTTT. As protein: CASSLRGTRTDTQYF.

V and J are TRBV5-4 and TRBJ1-1; D not certain. The length of the CDR3 is 13 residues. The germline gives CDR1 SGHNT, CDR2 YYREEE (reference sequence). Trimming shortened V by 1 base and J by 5 bases, and 9 bases separated the two germline ends. The CDR3 here is CASSLFRRTEAFF. CDR3 bases: TGTGCCAGCAGCTTGTTCAGAAGGACTGAAGCTTTCTTT.

The chain is built from TRBV19 and TRBJ2-3; D not resolved. Per the germline V gene, CDR1 is LNHDA and CDR2 is SQIVND (reference sequence). The CDR3 is 12 amino acids. V lost 5 bases to trimming and J lost 9 bases, with 12 bases between them. CDR3 loop: CASSRASGTQYF. CDR3 DNA sequence: TGTGCCAGTAGTCGTGCGTCTGGGACGCAGTATTTT. Combining the CDR3 with reference TRBV19 and TRBJ2-3 gives the whole variable domain DGGITQSPKYLFRKEGQNVTLSCEQNLNHDAMYWYRQDPGQGLRLIYYSQIVNDFQKGDIAEGYSVSREKKESFPLTVTSAQKNPTAFYLCASSRASGTQYFGPGTRLTVL.

This chain links TRBV28 with TRBJ2-1; 8 bases are shared with TRBD2. Unmatched junction bases numbered 2, after V lost 4 bases and J lost 3 bases. Germline V gene lookup returns CDR1 MDHEN and CDR2 SYDVKM. This CDR3 has 14 residues. The CDR3: CASSSLAGYNEQFF. Written as DNA, the CDR3 is TGTGCCAGCAGTTCGCTAGCGGGCTACAATGAGCAGTTCTTC.

In its sample, this clone was seen a few times. The chain uses TRBV7-3 and TRBJ2-3; D not resolved. Germline V gives CDR1 SGHTA, CDR2 FQGTGA. This CDR3 has 14 residues. V shed 3 bases and J shed 0 bases, with 7 bases lying between them. The CDR3 sequence: CASSLSRSTDTQYF. The CDR3 region has the DNA TGTGCCAGCAGCTTGTCTCGAAGCACAGATACGCAGTATTTT. The full variable domain, with the rest looked up from reference TRBV7-3 and TRBJ2-3, is GAGVSQTPSNKVTEKGKYVELRCDPISGHTALYWYRQSLGQGPEFLIYFQGTGAADDSGLPNDRFFAVRPEGSVSTLKIQRTERGDSAVYLCASSLSRSTDTQYFGPGTRLTVL.

The chain uses TRBV29-1 and TRBJ2-7, with a possible D match to TRBD2 (6 bases). Germline lookup yields CDR1 SQVTM and CDR2 ANQGSEA. The CDR3 runs 13 residues. V was shortened by 7 bases and J by 6 bases, with 19 bases between the two germline ends. CDR3 coding DNA: TGCAGCGCCAAACTTCAAAAGGGACTCGAGCAGTACTTC. This encodes CSAKLQKGLEQYF.

The chain is built from TRBV27 and TRBJ1-1, with 8 positions matching TRBD1. Germline CDR1 and CDR2: MNHEY and SMNVEV (reference sequence). This CDR3 has 17 residues. The V segment lost 1 base and the J segment 5 bases; nucleotides outside the gene matches: 12. The chain's CDR3 is CASSLYGQGALWTEAFF. DNA of the CDR3: TGTGCCAGCAGTTTATACGGGCAGGGGGCGCTTTGGACTGAAGCTTTCTTT.

The CDR3 DNA is TGTGCCAGCAGCCATAGCGGGAGTGCGGATACGCAGTATTTT. Protein product: CASSHSGSADTQYF. The gene calls are TRBV7-9 and TRBJ2-3; 9 bases are a match to TRBD2. The V gene end was trimmed by 5 bases and the J gene end by 6 bases; junction bases not matched to a gene: 6. Germline loops: CDR1 SEHNR, CDR2 FQNEAQ (reference sequence). The CDR3 loop spans 14 amino acids.

The table lists this clone with a few counts. This CDR3 is CASSLARGPPYGYTF. The CDR3 DNA reads as TGCGCCAGCAGCTTGGCCAGGGGGCCTCCCTATGGCTACACCTTC. The chain carries TRBV5-1 and TRBJ1-2; 8 nucleotides line up with TRBD1. V was clipped by 0 bases and J by 4 bases; unmatched bases: 5. The germline V gene has CDR1 SGHRS and CDR2 YFSETQ. The CDR3 contains 15 residues.

The chain has TRBV7-3 and TRBJ2-7; 12 bases agree with TRBD2. Trimming at V came to 3 bases and at J to 4 bases, leaving 7 bases not matched to a gene. The length of the CDR3 is 16 residues. CDR1 and CDR2 from the germline V gene are SGHTA and FQGTGA. CDR3 bases: TGTGCCAGCAGCTTGACTGGACTAGCGGGGACTTACGAGCAGTACTTC. Its translation: CASSLTGLAGTYEQYF.